The 7 T cell receptor beta chains reported below all come from one sample, sequenced in a study of shared clonotypes between healthy human individuals (dated by TCRdb to 2018 to 2021). The library was produced with the immunoSEQ multiplex PCR assay. TCRdb carries this immuneACCESS record with in-frame sequences only. Its versions omit some clonotypes, under half of them owing to an unresolved V gene in the studies checked, with the rest unexplained. In all, the sample holds hundreds of thousands of clones, and approximately 96% of those were seen once. The ten largest clones represent roughly 0.1% of the sample. CD8 naive samples were CD45RO-negative cells positively selected for CCR7, giving a CD45RA+CCR7+ population that excluded TemRA cells. The sample was naive CD8+ T cells sorted from blood. The label giving this sample's cell subset or site can be read as: CD45RA+CCR7+. The origin of the receptors is a woman in her thirties in good health.

This clone was detected only once. This chain connects TRBV20-1 to TRBJ2-5; D gene uncertain. This CDR3 contains 11 residues. CDR1 DFQATT and CDR2 SNEGSKA come from the germline V gene (reference sequence). Trimming cost V 3 bases and J 7 bases, with 9 bases left between them. This CDR3 reads CSARRLGTQYF. The DNA for the CDR3 is TGCAGTGCTAGGCGCCTCGGGACCCAGTACTTC.

The chain employs TRBV7-9 and TRBJ2-7; no reliable D call. CDR1 SEHNR and CDR2 FQNEAQ come from the germline V gene (reference sequence). Trimming took off 3 bases at V and 1 base at J, with 16 bases between the two ends. The CDR3 covers 16 residues. The DNA for the CDR3 is TGTGCCAGCAGCTTTTCCCCCGAGAAACTTTCCTACGAGCAGTACTTC. This codes for CASSFSPEKLSYEQYF.

V usage is TRBV28 and J usage is TRBJ1-2; 7 bases agree with TRBD1. The V and J ends lost 1 base and 1 base, in that order; junction bases with no gene match: 6. This CDR3 has 16 amino acids. CDR1 is MDHEN and CDR2 is SYDVKM in the germline V gene. In DNA, the CDR3 is TGTGCCAGCAGTTTATACCTCACAGGGGTTAACTATGGCTACACCTTC. It is translated as CASSLYLTGVNYGYTF.

The chain carries TRBV4-1 and TRBJ1-1, with D perhaps TRBD1 (5 bases). Looked up from germline, CDR1 is MGHRA and CDR2 is YSYEKL. Trimming left V 3 bases short and J 3 bases short, with 14 bases between. The CDR3 totals 15 residues. The CDR3 reads CASSHRSGLYTEAFF. The DNA for the CDR3 is TGCGCCAGCAGCCATCGGTCAGGGTTGTACACTGAAGCTTTCTTT.

This rearrangement joins TRBV18 to TRBJ2-3; unclear D gene. CDR3 length: 10 residues. Germline V gene lookup returns CDR1 KGHSH and CDR2 LQKENI. V was shortened by 2 bases and J by 6 bases, with 0 bases between the two germline ends. The CDR3 DNA follows: TGTGCCAGCTCACCAGATACGCAGTATTTT. It is translated as CASSPDTQYF.

The rearrangement links TRBV5-4 to TRBJ2-7; TRBD1 matches at 7 bases. The CDR3 runs to 17 residues. The germline CDR1 and CDR2 sequences are SGHNT and YYREEE (reference sequence). Trimming cost V 2 bases and J 4 bases; bases outside gene matches: 15. DNA for the CDR3: TGTGCCAGCAGCTTAAAATTAATCGGACAGGACGAATACGAGCAGTACTTC. As protein: CASSLKLIGQDEYEQYF.

V is TRBV4-1 and J is TRBJ1-5, with a tentative D call TRBD1 (5 bases). The CDR3 has 16 amino acids. The ends were cut back, 4 bases at V and 3 bases at J, with 16 bases in the middle. The germline CDR1 and CDR2 sequences are MGHRA and YSYEKL. The CDR3 region has the DNA TGCGCCAGCAGCCCAGGCCTCGCGGGGCTCAATCAGCCCCAGCATTTT. This codes for CASSPGLAGLNQPQHF.